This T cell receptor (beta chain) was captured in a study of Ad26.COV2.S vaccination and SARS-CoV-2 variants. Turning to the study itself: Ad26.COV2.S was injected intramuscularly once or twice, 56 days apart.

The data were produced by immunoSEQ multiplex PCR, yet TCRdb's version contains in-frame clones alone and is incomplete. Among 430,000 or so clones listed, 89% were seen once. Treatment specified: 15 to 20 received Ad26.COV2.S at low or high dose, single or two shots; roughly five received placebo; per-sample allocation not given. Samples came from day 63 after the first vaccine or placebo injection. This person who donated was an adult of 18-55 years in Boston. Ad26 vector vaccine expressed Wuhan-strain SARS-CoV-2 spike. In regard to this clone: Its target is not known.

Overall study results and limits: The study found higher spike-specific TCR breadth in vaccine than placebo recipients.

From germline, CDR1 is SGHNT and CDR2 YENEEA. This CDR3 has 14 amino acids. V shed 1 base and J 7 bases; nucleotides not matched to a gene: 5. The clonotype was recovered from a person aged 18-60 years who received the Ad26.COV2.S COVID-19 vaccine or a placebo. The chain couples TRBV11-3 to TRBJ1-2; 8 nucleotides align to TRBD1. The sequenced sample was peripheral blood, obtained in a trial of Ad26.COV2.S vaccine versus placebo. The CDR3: CASSLGGQGSGYTF. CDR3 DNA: TGTGCCAGCAGCTTAGGCGGACAGGGAAGTGGCTACACCTTC.